This T cell receptor beta chain was retrieved from a study of blood T cell repertoires in COVID-19. Generated by immunoSEQ multiplex PCR, the TCRdb table keeps only in-frame clones and is missing some. The sample comprises under 250,000 clones, 80% to 90% of which are singletons, and approximately 5% rests with the top ten. Per the germline V gene, CDR1 is SGHVS and CDR2 is FQNEAQ. The CDR3 contains 15 residues. V was cut by 5 bases and J by 6 bases, with 20 bases left in between. V usage is TRBV7-8 and J usage is TRBJ2-7, with TRBD1 as a possible D gene (7 bases). Input material: peripheral blood. The receptor was isolated from a woman aged 55-70 years who had recovered from COVID-19. The CDR3 DNA follows: TGTGCCAGCAGCGCTCGACAGGGAGGATCTTCCGAGCAGTACTTC. Its translation is CASSARQGGSSEQYF.